A selection of T cell receptor beta chains follows, all from one sample in a study of T cell repertoires and Cas9 in healthy adults. The assay was immunoSEQ multiplex PCR, and TCRdb's table has in-frame clones only and misses some. This sample has approximately 15,000 clones, with around 86% found just once. Sequencing input: Tregs (CD4+, CD25+, CD127-, CD137-, CD154-) from PBMCs; culture status not recorded. These receptors came from a human donor in good health. The conserved cysteine and the conserved F or W are not part of the CDR3 here.

>TRBV2|TRBJ1-6
ASSVSYFSSYNSPLH
>TRBV5-8|TRBJ1-5
ASSRRTRGDNQPQH
>TRBV2|TRBJ2-4
ASSDRGRPLAKNIQY
>TRBV5-1|TRBJ2-7
ASNPETGRSREQY
>TRBV19|TRBJ2-2
ASSIVHTVTGELF
>TRBV5-1|TRBJ2-6
ASSSAGLSGANVLT
>TRBV7-8|TRBJ2-2
ASRRGEGPGELF
>TRBV2|TRBJ2-3
ASREGGATDTQY
>TRBV10-2|TRBJ2-1
ASSEGGKQF
>TRBV4-2|TRBJ1-6
ASSLDRENSPLH
>TRBV28|TRBJ2-7
ASSQTPRGFYEQY
>TRBV7-9|TRBJ1-1
ASSTQGGGHTEAF
>TRBV5-6|TRBJ1-2
ASSLVATGIEGYT
>TRBV29-1|TRBJ1-1
SAGDSNTEAF
>TRBV4-2|TRBJ2-1
ASSHRQTSSVSGYNEQF
>TRBV29-1|TRBJ2-5
SVGSGQETQY
>TRBV7-6|TRBJ1-4
ASSPWTAENEKLF
>TRBV10-2|TRBJ2-3
ASSERRDTQY
>TRBV28|TRBJ1-6
ASSLPPGQYSYNSPLH
>TRBV7-8|TRBJ1-2
ASSSRQADRKGYT
>TRBV10-3|TRBJ2-2
AIRQEPNTGELF
>TRBV11-2|TRBJ1-3
ASSLASDRNTIY
>TRBV7-8|TRBJ2-1
ASSVGAGQF
>TRBV27|TRBJ2-3
ASYSGVGDTQY
>TRBV6-1|TRBJ2-7
ATWDRLYEQY
>TRBV5-1|TRBJ1-2
ASSLEWTGPDRNYGYT
>TRBV27|TRBJ1-5
ASSLGDRRNQPQH
>TRBV19|TRBJ1-4
ASSILTGGAGNEKLF
>TRBV19|TRBJ2-7
ASSKTGGSYEQY